Each of the 7 T cell receptor beta chains below was sequenced from the same sample in a study of T cell repertoires in cytomegalovirus infection. From the reads, TCRdb called clonotypes with MiXCR, one entry per CDR3 protein. Counted here are a few hundred thousand distinct CDR3 sequences, 18% occurring once; the ten biggest clones make up roughly 8.7%. The sample comprised PBMCs. The receptor source for this set is a human donor in good health (CMV status not recorded). Some clones in this sample may be carry-over from other donors' samples.

V gene TRBV7-8 combines with J gene TRBJ2-5; 8 bases are a match to TRBD2. V shed 5 bases, J shed 5 bases, and the junction held 7 bases outside the gene matches. CDR1 is SGHVS and CDR2 is FQNEAQ in the germline V gene. The CDR3 runs to 14 residues. The CDR3 is CASSRREVRETQYF. The CDR3 DNA sequence: TGTGCCAGCAGCCGGCGGGAGGTTCGGGAGACCCAGTACTTC. Variable domain in full (rest from reference TRBV7-8 and TRBJ2-5): GAGVSQSPRYKVAKRGQDVALRCDPISGHVSLFWYQQALGQGPEFLTYFQNEAQLDKSGLPSDRFFAERPEGSVSTLKIQRTQQEDSAVYLCASSRREVRETQYFGPGTRLLVL.

This rearrangement joins TRBV2 to TRBJ2-3, with 7 bases matching TRBD1. With 4 bases clipped from V and 5 bases from J, the junction kept 3 bases outside the gene matches. The CDR3 covers 13 residues. Germline CDR1 SNHLY, CDR2 FYNNEI. CDR3 nucleotide sequence: TGTGCCAGCAGTGCTTCAGGGGGAGATACGCAGTATTTT. Translation: CASSASGGDTQYF.

This clonotype turned up a few times. The chain has TRBV2 and TRBJ2-7, with 11 bases fitting TRBD1. CDR1 is SNHLY and CDR2 is FYNNEI in the germline V gene. CDR3 length: 13 residues. The V segment lost 7 bases and the J segment 7 bases; nucleotides outside the gene matches: 6. CDR3 DNA: TGTGCCAGCACCGGACAGGGGGCGGGAGAGCAGTACTTC. It specifies CASTGQGAGEQYF.

The rearrangement uses TRBV5-1 and TRBJ2-7; 8 bases line up with TRBD2. The CDR3 is 16 residues long. Germline loops: CDR1 SGHRS, CDR2 YFSETQ. V trimming: 4 bases; J trimming: 5 bases; junction bases outside the gene matches: 14. CDR3 DNA sequence: TGCGCCAGCAGCCCAGTTATGGGGACTAGAGTCCACGAGCAGTACTTC. This translates into CASSPVMGTRVHEQYF.

This clonotype has ten or more counts. CDR3 protein: CASSEGLYEQYF. DNA for the CDR3: TGTGCCAGCAGTGAAGGATTATACGAGCAGTACTTC. The chain uses TRBV2 and TRBJ2-7; D not resolved. The CDR3 spans 12 residues. Germline CDR1 and CDR2: SNHLY and FYNNEI. Trimming took 1 base from V and 4 from J, leaving 5 bases between them.

This clonotype came up many times. The chain employs TRBV11-2 and TRBJ1-2; D not certain. Germline V gene lookup returns CDR1 SGHAT and CDR2 FQNNGV. V was cut by 2 bases and J by 7 bases, with 5 bases left in between. This CDR3 is built from 11 residues. As DNA, the CDR3 is TGTGCCAGCAGCTTATTTGGTGGCTACACCTTC. Protein sequence: CASSLFGGYTF. Full variable domain (rest looked up from reference TRBV11-2 and TRBJ1-2): EAGVAQSPRYKIIEKRQSVAFWCNPISGHATLYWYQQILGQGPKLLIQFQNNGVVDDSQLPKDRFSAERLKGVDSTLKIQPAKLEDSAVYLCASSLFGGYTFGSGTRLTVV.

This clonotype showed up just a few times. V usage is TRBV10-3 and J usage is TRBJ1-3; D uncertain. Trimming pared 8 bases from V and 4 bases from J, leaving 9 bases between. CDR3 length: 12 residues. Germline V gene lookup returns CDR1 ENHRY and CDR2 SYGVKD. CDR3 region: CAIGGQGNTIYF. The CDR3 DNA sequence: TGTGCCATCGGAGGGCAAGGAAACACCATATATTTT.